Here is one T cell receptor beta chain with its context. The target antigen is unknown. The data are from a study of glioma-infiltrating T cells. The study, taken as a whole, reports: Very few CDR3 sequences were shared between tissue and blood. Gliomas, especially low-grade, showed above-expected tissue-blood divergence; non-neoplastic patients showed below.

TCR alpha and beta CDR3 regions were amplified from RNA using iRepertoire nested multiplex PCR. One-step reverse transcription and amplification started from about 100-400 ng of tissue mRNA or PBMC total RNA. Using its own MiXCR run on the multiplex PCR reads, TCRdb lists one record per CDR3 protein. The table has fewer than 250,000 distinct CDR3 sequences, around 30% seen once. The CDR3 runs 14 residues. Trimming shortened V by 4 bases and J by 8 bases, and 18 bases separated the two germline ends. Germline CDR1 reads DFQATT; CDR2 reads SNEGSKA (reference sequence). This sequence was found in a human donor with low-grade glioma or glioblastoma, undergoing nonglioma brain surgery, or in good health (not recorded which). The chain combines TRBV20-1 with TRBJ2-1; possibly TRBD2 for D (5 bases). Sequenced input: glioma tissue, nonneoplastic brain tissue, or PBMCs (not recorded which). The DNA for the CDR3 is TGCAGTGCTACAGTCCCGCGGGCCTGGGATGAGCAGTTCTTC. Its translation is CSATVPRAWDEQFF.